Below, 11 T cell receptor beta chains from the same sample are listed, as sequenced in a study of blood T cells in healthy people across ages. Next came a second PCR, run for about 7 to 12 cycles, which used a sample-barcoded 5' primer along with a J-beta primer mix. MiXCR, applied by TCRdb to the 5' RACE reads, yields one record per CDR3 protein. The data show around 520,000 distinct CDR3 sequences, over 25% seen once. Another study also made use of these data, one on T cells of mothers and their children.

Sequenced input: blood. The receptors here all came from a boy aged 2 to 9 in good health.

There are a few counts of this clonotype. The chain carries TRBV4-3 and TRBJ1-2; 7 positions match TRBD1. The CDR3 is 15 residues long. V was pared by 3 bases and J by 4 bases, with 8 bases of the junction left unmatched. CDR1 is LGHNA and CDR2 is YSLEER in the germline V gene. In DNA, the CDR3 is TGCGCCAGCAGCCACCACCGGGACAGACCCTATGGCTACACCTTC. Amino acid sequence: CASSHHRDRPYGYTF.

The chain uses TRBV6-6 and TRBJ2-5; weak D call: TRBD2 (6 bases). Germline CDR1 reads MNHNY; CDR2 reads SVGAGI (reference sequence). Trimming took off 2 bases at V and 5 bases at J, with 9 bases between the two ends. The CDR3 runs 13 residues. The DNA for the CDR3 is TGTGCCAGCAGTTACCGGGACTTTGAGACCCAGTACTTC. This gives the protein CASSYRDFETQYF.

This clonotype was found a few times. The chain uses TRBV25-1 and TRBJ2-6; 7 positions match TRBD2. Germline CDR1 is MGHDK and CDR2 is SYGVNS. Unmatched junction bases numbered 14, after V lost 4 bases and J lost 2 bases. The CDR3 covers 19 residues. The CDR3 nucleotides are TGTGCCAGCAGTGCCAGTCCGGGGAGGGTAAGCCCTGGGGCCAACGTCCTGACTTTC. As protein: CASSASPGRVSPGANVLTF.

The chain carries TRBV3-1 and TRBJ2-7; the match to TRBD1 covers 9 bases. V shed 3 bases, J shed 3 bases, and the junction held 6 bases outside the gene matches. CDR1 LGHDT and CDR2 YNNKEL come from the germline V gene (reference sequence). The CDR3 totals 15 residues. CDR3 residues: CASSQGQGWNYEQYF. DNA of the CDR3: TGTGCCAGCAGCCAGGGACAGGGTTGGAACTACGAGCAGTACTTC.

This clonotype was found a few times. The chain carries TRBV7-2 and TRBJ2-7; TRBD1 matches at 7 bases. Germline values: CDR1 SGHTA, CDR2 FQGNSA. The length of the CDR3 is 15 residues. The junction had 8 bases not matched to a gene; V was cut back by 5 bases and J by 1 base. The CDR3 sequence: CASSDKTGWSYEQYF. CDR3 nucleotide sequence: TGTGCCAGCAGCGATAAGACAGGGTGGTCCTACGAGCAGTACTTC.

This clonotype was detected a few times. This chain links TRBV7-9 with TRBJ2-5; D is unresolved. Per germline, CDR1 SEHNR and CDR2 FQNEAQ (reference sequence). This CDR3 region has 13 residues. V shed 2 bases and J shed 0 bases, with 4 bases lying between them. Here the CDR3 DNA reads TGTGCCAGCAGCTTACAGGACCAAGAGACCCAGTACTTC. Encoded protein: CASSLQDQETQYF.

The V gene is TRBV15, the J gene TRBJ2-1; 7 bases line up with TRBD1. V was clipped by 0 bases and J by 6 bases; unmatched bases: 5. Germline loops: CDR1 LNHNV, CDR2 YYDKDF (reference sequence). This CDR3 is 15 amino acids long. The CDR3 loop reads CATSRDSRQGNEQFF. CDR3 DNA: TGTGCCACCAGCAGAGATTCGCGACAGGGCAATGAGCAGTTCTTC.

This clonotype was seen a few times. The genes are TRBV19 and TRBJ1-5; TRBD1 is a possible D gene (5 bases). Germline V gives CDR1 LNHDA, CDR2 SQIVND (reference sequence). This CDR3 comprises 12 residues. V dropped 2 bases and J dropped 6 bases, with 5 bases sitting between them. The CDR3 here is CASSIRGQPQHF. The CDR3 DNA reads TGTGCCAGTAGTATAAGGGGTCAGCCCCAGCATTTT.

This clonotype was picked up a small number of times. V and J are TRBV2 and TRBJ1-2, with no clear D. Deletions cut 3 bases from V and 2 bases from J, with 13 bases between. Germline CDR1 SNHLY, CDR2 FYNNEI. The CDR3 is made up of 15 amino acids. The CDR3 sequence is CASSEFVPVNYGYTF. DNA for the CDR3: TGTGCCAGCAGTGAGTTTGTTCCGGTGAACTATGGCTACACCTTC.

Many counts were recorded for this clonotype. This CDR3 is CASSSDRGGQETQYF. The CDR3 region has the DNA TGTGCCAGCAGCTCTGACAGGGGGGGGCAAGAGACCCAGTACTTC. The V and J genes are TRBV7-2 and TRBJ2-5, with 9 positions matching TRBD1. The CDR3 is 15 amino acids. J lost 2 bases, V lost 4 bases, and 5 bases had no gene match. Germline-derived CDR1 and CDR2 are SGHTA and FQGNSA.

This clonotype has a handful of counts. CDR3 in amino acids: CASSYKVYEQYF. The CDR3 coding sequence is TGTGCCAGCAGCTACAAAGTGTACGAGCAGTACTTC. The V and J genes are TRBV7-9 and TRBJ2-7; D gene unclear. Looked up from germline, CDR1 is SEHNR and CDR2 is FQNEAQ (reference sequence). V was trimmed by 4 bases and J by 4 bases, leaving 8 bases between them. CDR3 length equals 12 residues.